The sequence of this T cell receptor (beta chain) was determined in a study of cytomegalovirus exposure and HLA in healthy donors (dated by TCRdb to 2016 to 2017). Looking at the study overall: According to a later analysis, the 120 or so validation repertoires were produced on the same platform as the 666 repertoires of the first cohort. To predict cytomegalovirus infection status, the study combined high-throughput TCR immunosequencing, statistical association of individual TCRs with disease status, and machine learning. In addition to the first cohort of approximately 650 subjects, a separate validation cohort of approximately 110 different subjects was used. The aim of the study was to test whether cataloging public T cell receptors could identify signatures of past pathogen exposure. Study-wide conclusions, independent of this receptor: Most TCR sequences were seen in very few donors, while some public TCRs were found in many individuals. A total of around 150 TCR beta chains were listed by the study as associated with cytomegalovirus. The authors suggested that the approach could potentially be generalized to other disease states and immunological phenotypes. A few of the identified cytomegalovirus-associated TCR beta chains were confirmed in vitro to be specific for cytomegalovirus antigens. In a later analysis, TCRs clustered in the first cohort were found to also tend to co-occur in the 130 or so validation repertoires, with 94% of cluster scores above 0. All 130 or so repertoires were used to score co-occurrence in the validation cohort in a later analysis, because that analysis had no HLA typing for the cohort. Cytomegalovirus status was reported to be diagnosed by the classifier with high specificity and sensitivity in both the original and validation cohorts.

Separate from the roughly 660-subject first cohort, the validation cohort of 90 to 150 subjects was the group to which the donors belonged. A note on this clone: What this receptor recognizes is not known. No base quality information exists; no much larger clone differs at one position.

The library relied on the immunoSEQ multiplex PCR assay. As for the original processing: A statistical classification framework was built to diagnose cytomegalovirus status from the catalog of TCR beta chain sequences. In its TCRdb copy, this immuneACCESS table keeps in-frame sequences only and misses some clones. Where compared with another copy, unresolved V genes explain less than half of these, and the others have no known cause. Clonal size and the V and J genes are those of that table, whereas D and trimming came from the DNA. The sample has roughly 76,000 clones on record, over 85% of them singletons. The ten biggest clones cover 1.5% to 1.9% of the sample. Reading the germline V gene gives CDR1 MDHEN and CDR2 SYDVKM. From the cysteine up to the phenylalanine, the CDR3 has a length of 13 residues. The entry retains the CDR3 DNA only, 39 bases that are in frame from base 1. Trimming removed 1 base from V and 10 bases from J, leaving 11 bases between the germline ends.

The sequencing sample was made of PBMCs. The clonotype comes from a man between 18 and 29 years old in good health and CMV-seropositive. In this chain, TRBV28 is recombined with TRBJ2-1, with a tentative D gene TRBD1 over 6 matching bases. The CDR3 sequence is CASSLSQGREQFF. The bases are TGTGCCAGCAGTTTATCCCAGGGGCGGGAGCAGTTCTTC.